These 12 T cell receptor beta chains share one sample of origin, sequenced in a study of blood T cells in healthy people across ages. The use of a sample-barcoded 5' primer and a J-beta primer mix characterized a second PCR of about 7 to 12 cycles. TCRdb re-analysed the 5' RACE reads in MiXCR, keeping a single row per CDR3 protein. Among under 800,000 distinct CDR3 sequences listed, roughly 21% were seen once. Sequenced: blood. These receptors originate from a man between 70 and 80 years old in good health.

The chain recombines TRBV3-1 with TRBJ2-5; D gene ambiguous. The V gene's germline CDR1 is LGHDT and CDR2 YNNKEL (reference sequence). There are 14 residues in the CDR3. V dropped 8 bases and J dropped 2 bases, with 15 bases sitting between them. As DNA, the CDR3 is TGTGCCAGCGTCCGGGCTAGTCCACAAGAGACCCAGTACTTC. This translates into CASVRASPQETQYF.

The chain combines TRBV18 with TRBJ1-5, with no clear D. This CDR3 is built from 14 residues. Trimming pared 2 bases from V and 0 bases from J, leaving 5 bases between. Germline CDR1 and CDR2: KGHSH and LQKENI. CDR3: CASSPTNSNQPQHF. CDR3 DNA: TGTGCCAGCTCACCAACCAATAGCAATCAGCCCCAGCATTTT. The full variable domain, with the rest looked up from reference TRBV18 and TRBJ1-5, is NAGVMQNPRHLVRRRGQEARLRCSPMKGHSHVYWYRQLPEEGLKFMVYLQKENIIDESGMPKERFSAEFPKEGPSILRIQQVVRGDSAAYFCASSPTNSNQPQHFGDGTRLSIL.

This clonotype has a count of ten or more. The chain has TRBV27 and TRBJ2-5, with 11 bases aligning to TRBD2. The CDR3 sequence is 15 residues long. Germline trimming cut 2 bases from V and 5 bases from J; bases unmatched to any gene: 4. Germline V gene sequence: CDR1 MNHEY, CDR2 SMNVEV (reference sequence). The CDR3 is CASSLTSGSPETQYF. CDR3 in DNA: TGTGCCAGCAGTTTAACTAGCGGGAGTCCCGAGACCCAGTACTTC.

The chain carries TRBV20-1 and TRBJ2-5; 8 positions agree with TRBD2. The J call may be wrong; the DNA end is better matched by TRBJ2-7. The germline CDR1 and CDR2 sequences are DFQATT and SNEGSKA (reference sequence). CDR3 length: 16 residues. The CDR3 sequence is CSARSSGSDVPLEQYF. The CDR3 DNA reads as TGCAGTGCTAGATCCAGCGGGAGCGACGTACCCCTCGAGCAGTACTTC.

This chain connects TRBV5-1 to TRBJ1-1; D gene ambiguous. CDR3 size: 15 residues. Germline V lookup: CDR1 SGHRS, CDR2 YFSETQ. Trimming took 1 base from V and 0 from J, leaving 10 bases between them. The CDR3 is CASSLLGIMNTEAFF. In DNA, the CDR3 is TGCGCCAGCAGCTTGTTGGGGATTATGAACACTGAAGCTTTCTTT.

The V call is TRBV25-1, the J call TRBJ2-5, with 8 bases identical to TRBD1. The CDR3 is made up of 15 amino acids. V shed 4 bases and J 5 bases; nucleotides not matched to a gene: 9. CDR1 is MGHDK and CDR2 is SYGVNS in the germline V gene. The CDR3 spells CASSVQDRVSETQYF. CDR3 in DNA: TGTGCCAGCAGTGTTCAGGACAGGGTTTCCGAGACCCAGTACTTC.

There are a few counts of this clonotype. This sequence joins TRBV29-1 and TRBJ1-2; D not certain. The CDR3 sequence is 12 residues long. In germline, CDR1 is SQVTM, CDR2 ANQGSEA. The V gene lost 4 bases and the J gene lost 2 bases, with 8 bases spanning the gap. CDR3 sequence (DNA): TGCAGCGTTGTGGGTCTGAACTATGGCTACACCTTC. This translates into CSVVGLNYGYTF.

This clonotype was recorded a few times. CDR3 coding DNA: TGCAGTGCTAGACCCCGGACAGGGCCTCTCCAAGAGACCCAGTACTTC. Its protein is CSARPRTGPLQETQYF. The V gene is TRBV20-1, the J gene TRBJ2-5, with 8 bases lining up with TRBD1. J was trimmed by 1 base and V by 2 bases; bases with no gene match: 9. The CDR3 extends over 16 amino acids. Germline CDR1 is DFQATT and CDR2 is SNEGSKA (reference sequence).

V usage is TRBV28 and J usage is TRBJ2-2; 10 bases map to TRBD1. Germline V gene data show CDR1 as MDHEN and CDR2 as SYDVKM. The CDR3 is 16 residues long. V shed 4 bases and J 3 bases; nucleotides not matched to a gene: 5. The DNA for the CDR3 is TGTGCCAGCAGTTCTATCGGGACAGGGGACACCGGGGAGCTGTTTTTT. This sequence encodes CASSSIGTGDTGELFF. Supplemented by reference TRBV28 and TRBJ2-2, the full variable domain reads DVKVTQSSRYLVKRTGEKVFLECVQDMDHENMFWYRQDPGLGLRLIYFSYDVKMKEKGDIPEGYSVSREKKERFSLILESASTNQTSMYLCASSSIGTGDTGELFFGEGSRLTVL.

This clonotype was seen only a few times. The rearrangement joins TRBV29-1 to TRBJ2-1; a possible D gene is TRBD2 (6 bases). The CDR3 is 15 amino acids. Germline V gives CDR1 SQVTM, CDR2 ANQGSEA. V was pared by 6 bases and J by 2 bases, with 17 bases between. The CDR3 DNA is TGCAGCGTCGTCCCTACTGCGGGACCCTACAATGAGCAGTTCTTC. Its translation is CSVVPTAGPYNEQFF.

This clonotype was recorded a few times. CDR3 sequence (DNA): TGTGCCAGCAGCGTAGGGGGGGGCTTCTCAGATACGCAGTATTTT. This gives the protein CASSVGGGFSDTQYF. The chain uses TRBV9 and TRBJ2-3; D might be TRBD2 (7 bases). Germline V gene sequence: CDR1 SGDLS, CDR2 YYNGEE. This CDR3 has 15 amino acids. The germline V and J ends were trimmed by 0 bases and 4 bases, with 12 bases remaining between them.

The sample holds many counts of this clonotype. This chain joins TRBV13 and TRBJ1-2; TRBD1 agrees at 10 bases. CDR1 is PRHDT, CDR2 FYEKMQ, per germline (reference sequence). V lost 1 base to trimming and J lost 4 bases; unmatched junction nucleotides: 6. This CDR3 contains 16 residues. The DNA of the CDR3 is TGTGCCAGCAGCTTAGAAAGGACAGGGGGGGTCTATGGCTACACCTTC. This gives the protein CASSLERTGGVYGYTF.